The rows below give T cell receptor beta chains drawn from one sample of a study of T-cell reconstitution after alpha-beta-depleted transplantation in children. MiXCR, run by TCRdb on the PCR reads, gives a single entry per CDR3 protein. The repertoire has fewer than 250,000 distinct CDR3 sequences, roughly 7.7% of them found once; the top ten carry 6.3%. Here the sequenced sample was PBMCs, mostly from graft donor cells, taken 180 days after TCRalphabeta/CD19-depleted stem cell transplant. All receptors derive from a male patient aged 5 to 17 who had a stem cell transplant for acute lymphoblastic leukemia, so the T cells may come from the graft donor. Both conserved end residues are part of each CDR3. Fields, in order: clone size, V gene, J gene, D gene, CDR3 DNA, CDR3 protein. The D gene is left open where the match is weak. Clone size is given as once, few or many counts, or a class when the clone is expanded.

clone size: many
V gene: TRBV3-1
J gene: TRBJ2-6
D gene: NA
CDR3 DNA: TGTGCCAGCAGCCCCCGAAGACGATCCCCTGGGGCCAACGTCCTGACTTTC
CDR3 protein: CASSPRRRSPGANVLTF

clone size: many
V gene: TRBV9
J gene: TRBJ1-4
D gene: TRBD1
CDR3 DNA: TGTGCCAGCAGCTCGACCGGGACAGGGAATGAAAAACTGTTTTTT
CDR3 protein: CASSSTGTGNEKLFF

clone size: many
V gene: TRBV4-3
J gene: TRBJ2-1
D gene: NA
CDR3 DNA: TGCGCCAGCAGCCAAGATATCCTCCTTTTGAATGAGCAGTTCTTC
CDR3 protein: CASSQDILLLNEQFF

clone size: many
V gene: TRBV10-3
J gene: TRBJ1-1
D gene: TRBD1
CDR3 DNA: TGTGCCATCGGACCCAGGGGGGGCACTGAAGCTTTCTTT
CDR3 protein: CAIGPRGGTEAFF

clone size: few
V gene: TRBV11-1
J gene: TRBJ1-3
D gene: TRBD1
CDR3 DNA: TGTGCCAGCAGCCAGAGGGGACAGGGGCCAACCTCTGGAAACACCATATATTTT
CDR3 protein: CASSQRGQGPTSGNTIYF

clone size: many
V gene: TRBV28
J gene: TRBJ2-6
D gene: NA
CDR3 DNA: TGTGCCAGCAGCCCACCCCTTCTAAGACTGATCTCTGGGGCCAACGTCCTGACTTTC
CDR3 protein: CASSPPLLRLISGANVLTF

clone size: many
V gene: TRBV4-1
J gene: TRBJ2-7
D gene: NA
CDR3 DNA: TGCGCCAGCAGCCACGTCCCGGGATTTCTCTCCTACGAGCAGTACTTC
CDR3 protein: CASSHVPGFLSYEQYF

clone size: many
V gene: TRBV7-3
J gene: TRBJ2-7
D gene: TRBD1
CDR3 DNA: TGTGCCAGCAGCTTAGTCGCCGGGACAGGGATCTACGAGCAGTACTTC
CDR3 protein: CASSLVAGTGIYEQYF

clone size: many
V gene: TRBV5-1
J gene: TRBJ1-1
D gene: NA
CDR3 DNA: TGCGCCAGCAGCCTCCCAGGAGGGGCGAACACTGAAGCTTTCTTT
CDR3 protein: CASSLPGGANTEAFF

clone size: many
V gene: TRBV7-2
J gene: TRBJ2-7
D gene: NA
CDR3 DNA: TGTGCCAGCAGCTTAGTAGTCGAGCAGTACTTC
CDR3 protein: CASSLVVEQYF